This T cell receptor (beta chain) was obtained from a study of radiotherapy plus CTLA-4 blockade in lung cancer. The germline CDR1 and CDR2 sequences are SQVTM and ANQGSEA. Trimming left V 2 bases short and J 1 base short, with 15 bases between. This CDR3 region has 15 residues. Some clones are missing from TCRdb's copy, which holds only in-frame ones; the method was immunoSEQ multiplex PCR. This repertoire shows 78,000 or so clones, approximately 86% found once; its top ten account for roughly 0.95%. V and J are TRBV29-1 and TRBJ2-7, with D perhaps matching TRBD1 (5 bases). This receptor was taken from a human donor with non-small cell lung cancer who had stable disease on radiotherapy plus ipilimumab. Sequences were derived from peripheral blood, sampled from a patient treated with radiotherapy plus ipilimumab. CDR3 loop: CSVEIIGGQSYEQYF. CDR3 sequence (DNA): TGCAGCGTTGAAATTATTGGCGGACAATCCTACGAGCAGTACTTC.